The entry below gives a single T cell receptor (beta chain) sequence along with its context. What it binds is not known. The data were taken from a study of T cell responses to AZD1222 COVID-19 vaccine. Findings and limits, study-wide: Targeting of unmutated variant regions was reportedly seen in nearly half of spike-specific TCRs. At baseline, seropositivity was found in only 6 or 7 AZD1222 recipients. Donors were largely white British and mainly female; clonal diversity was possibly underestimated. Spike-specific TCR breadth and depth both grew after two AZD1222 doses.

Sequencing was performed with immunoSEQ multiplex PCR; in TCRdb, only in-frame clones are kept and a portion is missing. The data hold some 140,000 clones, with 88% observed a single time. The V end lost 5 bases, the J end lost 4 bases, and 11 bases lay between the germline ends. The CDR3 runs 13 residues. This sample comprised peripheral blood, obtained on day 0 of AZD1222 vaccination. The chain uses TRBV12-3 or TRBV12-4 and TRBJ1-2; tentative D call: TRBD1 (6 bases). This TCR was recovered from an adult in good health. In nucleotides, the CDR3 is TGTGCCAGCAGTCCGGGACAAATCTATGGCTACACCTTC. Its translation: CASSPGQIYGYTF.